This entry lists 7 T cell receptor beta chains sequenced from one sample in a study of cytomegalovirus exposure and HLA in healthy donors. Sequencing used immunoSEQ multiplex PCR; TCRdb keeps in-frame clones, though not all of them. This sample has 250,000 to 300,000 clones, with approximately 86% found just once. The sequencing sample was made of PBMCs. Receptors were obtained from a woman aged 18-30 years in good health and CMV-seronegative.

The chain joins TRBV25-1 to TRBJ1-1, with D maybe TRBD1 (6 bases). Trimming left V 2 bases short and J 4 bases short, with 8 bases between. CDR3 length: 13 residues. Germline V gives CDR1 MGHDK, CDR2 SYGVNS. The chain's CDR3 is CASSEQGRTEAFF. The CDR3 nucleotides read TGTGCCAGCAGTGAACAGGGGCGCACTGAAGCTTTCTTT.

V usage is TRBV6-5 and J usage is TRBJ1-2, with 7 bases lining up with TRBD1. The CDR3 is 14 residues long. CDR1 and CDR2 (germline): MNHEY, SVGAGI. V was clipped by 5 bases and J by 2 bases; unmatched bases: 5. For the CDR3, the DNA is TGTGCCAGCAGTGCGGGACAGCGAAACTATGGCTACACCTTC. Protein sequence: CASSAGQRNYGYTF.

V is TRBV6-5 and J is TRBJ1-5; TRBD1 matches 7 bases. The ends lost 0 bases at V and 2 bases at J; junction bases unmatched: 4. CDR3 length: 16 amino acids. Looked up from germline, CDR1 is MNHEY and CDR2 is SVGAGI. CDR3 amino acids: CASSYSGTDGNQPQHF. The CDR3 nucleotides read TGTGCCAGCAGTTACTCCGGGACAGATGGCAATCAGCCCCAGCATTTT.

The chain uses TRBV2 and TRBJ1-1, with D possibly being TRBD1 (5 bases). The CDR3 spans 13 residues. Germline loops: CDR1 SNHLY, CDR2 FYNNEI. V shed 4 bases and J shed 1 base, with 7 bases lying between them. The CDR3 here is CASSGQRNTEAFF. The CDR3 DNA reads as TGTGCCAGCAGTGGACAGCGGAACACTGAAGCTTTCTTT. The full variable domain, completed using reference TRBV2 and TRBJ1-1, is EPEVTQTPSHQVTQMGQEVILRCVPISNHLYFYWYRQILGQKVEFLVSFYNNEISEKSEIFDDQFSVERPDGSNFTLKIRSTKLEDSAMYFCASSGQRNTEAFFGQGTRLTVV.

This chain links TRBV7-8 with TRBJ2-2; tentatively, D is TRBD2 (6 bases). Trimming removed 0 bases from V and 2 bases from J, with 10 bases in between. CDR3 length: 16 amino acids. Germline-derived CDR1 and CDR2 are SGHVS and FQNEAQ. Here the CDR3 reads CASSLAGGDNTGELFF. Written as DNA, the CDR3 is TGTGCCAGCAGCTTAGCAGGAGGGGATAACACCGGGGAGCTGTTTTTT.

The gene calls are TRBV28 and TRBJ1-5; D possibly corresponds to TRBD1 (6 bases). CDR3 length: 15 amino acids. Germline V gene data show CDR1 as MDHEN and CDR2 as SYDVKM. V lost 6 bases and J lost 6, with 18 bases in between. This CDR3 is CASRTGTNFPQPQHF. CDR3 coding DNA: TGTGCCAGCAGGACCGGGACAAACTTTCCTCAGCCCCAGCATTTT.

Written as DNA, the CDR3 is TGTGCCAGCTCACCACCTGCAGGAATATATGGCTACACCTTC. Protein sequence: CASSPPAGIYGYTF. This chain links TRBV18 with TRBJ1-2; unclear D gene. CDR3 length equals 14 residues. Trimming shortened V by 0 bases and J by 5 bases, and 10 bases separated the two germline ends. Germline assignment: CDR1 KGHSH and CDR2 LQKENI.